Listed here are 5 T cell receptor beta chains from one sample, sequenced in a study of blood T cell repertoires in COVID-19. TCRdb keeps only in-frame clones here, not all; method: immunoSEQ multiplex PCR. Of more than 95,000 clones in the sample, approximately 83% were seen once. The sample was peripheral blood. The source is a man older than 75 with active or convalescent COVID-19.

The rearrangement links TRBV28 to TRBJ2-2; D unresolved. V gave up 2 bases and J gave up 4 bases, with 11 bases separating them. CDR3 length: 15 residues. The germline V gene encodes CDR1 MDHEN and CDR2 SYDVKM. The CDR3, as DNA: TGTGCCAGCAGTTTAAGTAGAGTTGGCACCGGGGAGCTGTTTTTT. Encoded protein: CASSLSRVGTGELFF.

This sequence joins TRBV19 and TRBJ2-1; TRBD2 matches 7 bases. V was pared by 3 bases and J by 0 bases, with 8 bases of the junction left unmatched. Germline-derived CDR1 and CDR2 are LNHDA and SQIVND (reference sequence). The CDR3 totals 17 residues. The CDR3 coding sequence is TGTGCCAGTAGTATTGGGCCCCGGGAGGTCTCCTACAATGAGCAGTTCTTC. As protein: CASSIGPREVSYNEQFF.

The chain has TRBV3-1 (or the pseudogene TRBV3-2) and TRBJ2-2; TRBD1 agrees at 9 bases. CDR1 is LGHDT, CDR2 YNNKEL, per germline (reference sequence). V lost 4 bases to trimming and J lost 4 bases; unmatched junction nucleotides: 10. The CDR3 consists of 17 residues. CDR3 nucleotide sequence: TGTGCCAGCAGCCCTCCCAGGACAGGGGTACTCACCGGGGAGCTGTTTTTT. Protein product: CASSPPRTGVLTGELFF.

The count of this clone is one. The genes are TRBV30 and TRBJ2-1; D is unclear. This CDR3 contains 13 residues. Germline lookup yields CDR1 GTSNPN and CDR2 SVGIG (reference sequence). Deletions cut 0 bases from V and 8 bases from J, with 11 bases between. The CDR3, as DNA: TGTGCCTGGAGTGTAGACGGCGGCGATGAGCAGTTCTTC. Translation: CAWSVDGGDEQFF.

This rearrangement joins TRBV4-1 to TRBJ2-7, with TRBD2 as a possible D gene (5 bases). Trimming removed 3 bases at V and 2 bases at J, with 20 bases between. CDR3 length equals 17 residues. Germline V gene data show CDR1 as MGHRA and CDR2 as YSYEKL. This CDR3 reads CASSQRSQSWETYEQYF. The DNA for the CDR3 is TGCGCCAGCAGCCAGAGATCCCAATCATGGGAGACCTACGAGCAGTACTTC.